This TCR beta chain emerged from a study of T-cell reconstitution after alpha-beta-depleted transplantation in children. CDR1 is MNHNS, CDR2 SASEGT, per germline. CDR3 length equals 15 residues. Details on this clonotype: An end of the junction does not agree with germline; a read error may underlie this.

TCRbeta library construction was performed incorporating unique molecular identifiers. TCRdb re-derived calls from the PCR reads in MiXCR, one entry per CDR3 protein. The sample contains over 550,000 distinct CDR3 sequences, approximately 10% of which appear only once. Source: PBMCs from the stem cell graft donor, taken from the stem cell graft. The chain recombines TRBV6-1 with TRBJ2-7, with 8 bases fitting TRBD1. This TCR came from a human donor who donated a stem cell graft to a child with acute myeloid leukemia. In DNA, the CDR3 is TGTGCCAGCAGCTGGGCCGGACAGGGTTACTACGAGCATTACTTC. Residues: CASSWAGQGYYEHYF.